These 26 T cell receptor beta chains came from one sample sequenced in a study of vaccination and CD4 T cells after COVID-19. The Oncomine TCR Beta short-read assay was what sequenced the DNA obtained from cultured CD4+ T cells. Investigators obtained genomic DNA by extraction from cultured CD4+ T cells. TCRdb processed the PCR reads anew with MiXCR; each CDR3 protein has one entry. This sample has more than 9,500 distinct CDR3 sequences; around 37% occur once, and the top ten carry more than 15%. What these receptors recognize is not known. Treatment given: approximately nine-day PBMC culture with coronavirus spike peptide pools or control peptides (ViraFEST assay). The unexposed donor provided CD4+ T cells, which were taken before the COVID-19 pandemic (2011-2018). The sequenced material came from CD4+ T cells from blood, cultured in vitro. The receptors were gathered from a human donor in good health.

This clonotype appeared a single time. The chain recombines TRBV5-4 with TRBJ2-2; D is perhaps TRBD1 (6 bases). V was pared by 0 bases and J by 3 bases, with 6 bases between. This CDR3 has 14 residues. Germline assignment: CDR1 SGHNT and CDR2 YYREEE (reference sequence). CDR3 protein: CASSLGQDTGELFF. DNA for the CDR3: TGTGCCAGCAGCTTGGGACAGGACACCGGGGAGCTGTTTTTT.

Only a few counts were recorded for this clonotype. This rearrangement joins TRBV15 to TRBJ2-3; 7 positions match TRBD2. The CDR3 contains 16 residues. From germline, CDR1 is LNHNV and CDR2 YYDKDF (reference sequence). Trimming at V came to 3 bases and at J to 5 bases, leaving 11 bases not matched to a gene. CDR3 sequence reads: CATSSFRAGAGDTQYF. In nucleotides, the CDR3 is TGTGCCACCAGCAGTTTTAGGGCGGGAGCGGGAGATACGCAGTATTTT.

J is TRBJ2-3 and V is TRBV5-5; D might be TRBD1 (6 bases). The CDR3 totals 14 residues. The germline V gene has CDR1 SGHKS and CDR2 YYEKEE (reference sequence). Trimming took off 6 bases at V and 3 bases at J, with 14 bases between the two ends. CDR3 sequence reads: CASTLWGHTDTQYF. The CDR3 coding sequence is TGTGCCAGCACCCTTTGGGGACATACAGATACGCAGTATTTT. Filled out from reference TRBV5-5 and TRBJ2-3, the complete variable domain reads DAGVTQSPTHLIKTRGQQVTLRCSPISGHKSVSWYQQVLGQGPQFIFQYYEKEERGRGNFPDRFSARQFPNYSSELNVNALLLGDSALYLCASTLWGHTDTQYFGPGTRLTVL.

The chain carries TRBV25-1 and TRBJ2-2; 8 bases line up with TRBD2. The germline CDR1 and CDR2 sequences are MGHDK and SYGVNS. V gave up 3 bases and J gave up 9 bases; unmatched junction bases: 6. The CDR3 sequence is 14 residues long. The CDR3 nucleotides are TGTGCCAGCAGTGACCGCGGGAGGAGTCGGGAGCTGTTTTTT. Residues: CASSDRGRSRELFF.

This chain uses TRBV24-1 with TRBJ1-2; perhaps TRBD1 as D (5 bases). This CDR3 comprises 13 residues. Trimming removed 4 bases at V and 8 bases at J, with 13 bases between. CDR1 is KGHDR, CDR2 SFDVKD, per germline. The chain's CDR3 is CATSDPYWGGYTF. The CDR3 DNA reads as TGTGCCACCAGTGACCCCTACTGGGGCGGCTACACCTTC.

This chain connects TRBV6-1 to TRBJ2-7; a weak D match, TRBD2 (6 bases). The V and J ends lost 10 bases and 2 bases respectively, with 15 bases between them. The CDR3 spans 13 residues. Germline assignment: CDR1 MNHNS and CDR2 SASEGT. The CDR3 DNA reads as TGTGCCACCCGGACTATCTCAACCTACGAGCAGTACTTC. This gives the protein CATRTISTYEQYF.

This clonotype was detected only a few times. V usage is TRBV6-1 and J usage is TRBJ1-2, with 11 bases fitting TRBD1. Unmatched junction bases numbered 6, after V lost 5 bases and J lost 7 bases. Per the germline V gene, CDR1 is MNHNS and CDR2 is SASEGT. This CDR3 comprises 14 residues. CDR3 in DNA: TGTGCCAGCAGTCGTGGACAGGGGGCTGTTGGCTACACCTTC. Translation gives CASSRGQGAVGYTF.

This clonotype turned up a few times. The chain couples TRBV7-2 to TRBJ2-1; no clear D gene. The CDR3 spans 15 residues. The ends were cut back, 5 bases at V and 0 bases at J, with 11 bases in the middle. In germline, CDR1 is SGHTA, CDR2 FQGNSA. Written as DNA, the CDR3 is TGTGCCAGCAGCCCCCGGGCTTTCTCCTACAATGAGCAGTTCTTC. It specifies CASSPRAFSYNEQFF.

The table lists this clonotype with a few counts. CDR3 residues: CATSIAGQETQYF. The DNA for the CDR3 is TGTGCCACCAGTATAGCGGGACAAGAGACCCAGTACTTC. The genes are TRBV24-1 and TRBJ2-5, with 8 bases identical to TRBD2. V lost 6 bases, J lost 2 bases, and 1 base stayed unmatched. The length of the CDR3 is 13 residues. Germline-derived CDR1 and CDR2 are KGHDR and SFDVKD.

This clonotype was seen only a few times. The CDR3 coding sequence is TGCGCCAGCAGCTTGGTCGGGCCAGGGAGCTCCTACGAGCAGTACTTC. Its translation is CASSLVGPGSSYEQYF. The chain uses TRBV5-1 and TRBJ2-7; D tentatively fits TRBD1 or TRBD2 (5 bases each). V lost 0 bases, J lost 0 bases, and 13 bases lay in between. Germline CDR1 and CDR2: SGHRS and YFSETQ. CDR3 length equals 16 residues.

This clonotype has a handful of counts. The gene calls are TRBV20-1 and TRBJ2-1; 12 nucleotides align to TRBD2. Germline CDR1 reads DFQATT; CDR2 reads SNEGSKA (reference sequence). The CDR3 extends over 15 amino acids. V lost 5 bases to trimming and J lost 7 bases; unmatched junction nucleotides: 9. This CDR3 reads CSAERGLAGNNEQFF. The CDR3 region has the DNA TGCAGTGCTGAAAGAGGACTAGCGGGAAATAATGAGCAGTTCTTC.

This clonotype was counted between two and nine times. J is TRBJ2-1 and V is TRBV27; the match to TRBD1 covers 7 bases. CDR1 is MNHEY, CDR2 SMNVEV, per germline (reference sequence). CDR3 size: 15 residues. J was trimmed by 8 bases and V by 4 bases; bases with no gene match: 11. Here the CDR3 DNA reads TGTGCCAGCAGTTCACGACAGGGCCCTGGGCATGAGCAGTTCTTC. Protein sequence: CASSSRQGPGHEQFF.

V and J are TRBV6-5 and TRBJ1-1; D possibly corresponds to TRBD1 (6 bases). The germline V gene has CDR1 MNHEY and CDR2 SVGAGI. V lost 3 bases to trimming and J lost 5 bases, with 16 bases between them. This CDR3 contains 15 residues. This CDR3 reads CASSYGTGPFTEAFF. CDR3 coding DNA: TGTGCCAGCAGTTATGGTACAGGGCCCTTTACTGAAGCTTTCTTT.

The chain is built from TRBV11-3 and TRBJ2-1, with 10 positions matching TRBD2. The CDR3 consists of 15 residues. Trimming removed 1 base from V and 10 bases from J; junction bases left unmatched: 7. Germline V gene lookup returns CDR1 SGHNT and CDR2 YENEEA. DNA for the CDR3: TGTGCCAGCAGCTTAGCAGGGACTAGCGATATAGAGCAGTTCTTC. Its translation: CASSLAGTSDIEQFF.

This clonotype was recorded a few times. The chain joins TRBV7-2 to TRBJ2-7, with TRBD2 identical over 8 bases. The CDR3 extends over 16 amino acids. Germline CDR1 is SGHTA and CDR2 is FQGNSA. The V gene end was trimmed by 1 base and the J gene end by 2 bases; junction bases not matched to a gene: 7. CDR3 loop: CASSLGESGGPYEQYF. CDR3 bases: TGTGCCAGCAGCTTAGGGGAGAGCGGGGGACCCTACGAGCAGTACTTC. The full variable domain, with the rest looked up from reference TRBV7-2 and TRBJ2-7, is GAGVSQSPSNKVTEKGKDVELRCDPISGHTALYWYRQSLGQGLEFLIYFQGNSAPDKSGLPSDRFSAERTGGSVSTLTIQRTQQEDSAVYLCASSLGESGGPYEQYFGPGTRLTVT.

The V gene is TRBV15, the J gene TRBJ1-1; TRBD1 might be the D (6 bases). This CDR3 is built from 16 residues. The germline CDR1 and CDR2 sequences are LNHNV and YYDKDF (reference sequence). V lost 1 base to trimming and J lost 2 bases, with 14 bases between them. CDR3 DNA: TGTGCCACCAGCAGAGGACGACTACAGGGAAACACTGAAGCTTTCTTT. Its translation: CATSRGRLQGNTEAFF.

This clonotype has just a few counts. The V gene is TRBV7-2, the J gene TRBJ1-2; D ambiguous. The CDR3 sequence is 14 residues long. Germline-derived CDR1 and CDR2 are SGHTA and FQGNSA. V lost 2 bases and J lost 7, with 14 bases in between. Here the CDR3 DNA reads TGTGCCAGCAGCTTATCCCCTGGCTCTGGTGGCTACACCTTC. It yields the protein CASSLSPGSGGYTF.

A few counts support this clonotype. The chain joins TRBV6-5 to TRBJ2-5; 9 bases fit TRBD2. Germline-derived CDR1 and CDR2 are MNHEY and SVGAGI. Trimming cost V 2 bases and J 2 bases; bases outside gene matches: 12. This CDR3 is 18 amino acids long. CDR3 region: CASSYELAGFLNQETQYF. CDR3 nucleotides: TGTGCCAGCAGTTACGAGCTAGCGGGATTCCTTAATCAAGAGACCCAGTACTTC.

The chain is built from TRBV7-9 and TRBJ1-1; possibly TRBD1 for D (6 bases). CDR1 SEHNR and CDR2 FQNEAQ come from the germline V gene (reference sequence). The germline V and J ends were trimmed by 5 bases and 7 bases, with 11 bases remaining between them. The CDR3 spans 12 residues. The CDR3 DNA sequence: TGTGCCAGCAGCGCCTCGACAGGTGAAGCTTTCTTT. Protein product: CASSASTGEAFF. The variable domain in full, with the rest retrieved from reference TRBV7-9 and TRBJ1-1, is DTGVSQNPRHKITKRGQNVTFRCDPISEHNRLYWYRQTLGQGPEFLTYFQNEAQLEKSRLLSDRFSAERPKGSFSTLEIQRTEQGDSAMYLCASSASTGEAFFGQGTRLTVV.

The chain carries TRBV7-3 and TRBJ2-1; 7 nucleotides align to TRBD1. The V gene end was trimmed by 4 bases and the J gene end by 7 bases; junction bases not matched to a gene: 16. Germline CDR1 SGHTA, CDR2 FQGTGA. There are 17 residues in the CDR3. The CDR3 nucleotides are TGTGCCAGCAGCTCCCTAAATCCCTGGACAGGACAAAATGAGCAGTTCTTC. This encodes CASSSLNPWTGQNEQFF.

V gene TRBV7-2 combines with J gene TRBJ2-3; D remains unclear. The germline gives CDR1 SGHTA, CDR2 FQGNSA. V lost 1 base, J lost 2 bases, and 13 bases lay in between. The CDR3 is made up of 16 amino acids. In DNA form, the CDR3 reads TGTGCCAGCAGCTTAGGTGTCGGCCCGAACACAGATACGCAGTATTTT. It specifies CASSLGVGPNTDTQYF.

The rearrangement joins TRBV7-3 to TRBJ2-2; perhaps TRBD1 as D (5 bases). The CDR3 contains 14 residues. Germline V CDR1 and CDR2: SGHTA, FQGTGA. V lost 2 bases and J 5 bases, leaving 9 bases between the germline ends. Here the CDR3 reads CASSLYQGTGELFF. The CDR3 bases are TGTGCCAGCAGCTTATACCAGGGAACCGGGGAGCTGTTTTTT.

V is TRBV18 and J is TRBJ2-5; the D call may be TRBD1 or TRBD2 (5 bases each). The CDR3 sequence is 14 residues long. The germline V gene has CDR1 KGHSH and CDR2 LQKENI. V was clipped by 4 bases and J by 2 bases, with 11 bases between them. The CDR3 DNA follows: TGTGCCAGCTCACGGATGGGACGGCAAGAGACCCAGTACTTC. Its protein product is CASSRMGRQETQYF.

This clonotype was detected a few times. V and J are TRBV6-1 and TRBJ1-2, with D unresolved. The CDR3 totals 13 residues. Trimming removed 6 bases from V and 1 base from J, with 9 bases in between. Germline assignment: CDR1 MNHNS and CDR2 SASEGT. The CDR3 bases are TGTGCCAGCAGCCCGACGGATAACTATGGCTACACCTTC. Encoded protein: CASSPTDNYGYTF.

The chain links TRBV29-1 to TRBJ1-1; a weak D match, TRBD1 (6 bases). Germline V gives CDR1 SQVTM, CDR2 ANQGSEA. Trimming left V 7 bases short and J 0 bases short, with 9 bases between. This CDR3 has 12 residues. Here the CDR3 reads CSEQGLNTEAFF. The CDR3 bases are TGCAGCGAACAGGGCTTGAACACTGAAGCTTTCTTT.

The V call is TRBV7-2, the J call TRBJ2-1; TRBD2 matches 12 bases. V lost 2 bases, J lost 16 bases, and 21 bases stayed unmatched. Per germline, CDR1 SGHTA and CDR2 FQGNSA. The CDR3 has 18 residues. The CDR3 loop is CASSLRTQGLAGGPGEFF. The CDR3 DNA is TGTGCCAGCAGCTTAAGAACCCAGGGTCTAGCGGGAGGGCCCGGCGAATTCTTC.